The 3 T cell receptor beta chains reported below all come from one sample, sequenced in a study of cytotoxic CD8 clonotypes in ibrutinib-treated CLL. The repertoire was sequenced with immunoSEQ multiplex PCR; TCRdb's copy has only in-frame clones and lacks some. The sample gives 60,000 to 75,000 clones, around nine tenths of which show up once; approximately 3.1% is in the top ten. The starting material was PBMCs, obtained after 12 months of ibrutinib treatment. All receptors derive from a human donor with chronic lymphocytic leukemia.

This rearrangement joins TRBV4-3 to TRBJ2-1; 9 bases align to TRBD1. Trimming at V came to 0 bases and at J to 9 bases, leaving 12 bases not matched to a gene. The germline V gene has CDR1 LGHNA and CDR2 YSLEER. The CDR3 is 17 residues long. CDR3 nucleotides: TGCGCCAGCAGCCAAGATCCCCCGGGACAGGGACTTATTGAGCAGTTCTTC. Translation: CASSQDPPGQGLIEQFF.

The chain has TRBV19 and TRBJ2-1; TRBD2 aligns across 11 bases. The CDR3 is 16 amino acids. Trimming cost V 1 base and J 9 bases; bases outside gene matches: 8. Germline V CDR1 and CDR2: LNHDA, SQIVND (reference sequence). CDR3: CASSIGGSGRAGEQFF. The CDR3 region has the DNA TGTGCCAGTAGTATAGGGGGTAGCGGGAGGGCCGGTGAGCAGTTCTTC.

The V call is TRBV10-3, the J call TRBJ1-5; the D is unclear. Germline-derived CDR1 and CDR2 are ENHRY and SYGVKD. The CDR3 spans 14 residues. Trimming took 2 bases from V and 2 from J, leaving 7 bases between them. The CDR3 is CAISEAGGNQPQHF. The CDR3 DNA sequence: TGTGCCATCAGTGAGGCAGGCGGCAATCAGCCCCAGCATTTT.